Listed below are T cell receptor beta chains from one sample, sequenced in a study of blood T cell repertoires in COVID-19. The method was immunoSEQ multiplex PCR; TCRdb's version includes in-frame clones alone and lacks a portion of them. The sample contains 200,000 to 250,000 clones, around nine tenths of which appear only once. The sequenced sample consisted of peripheral blood. These receptors all come from a man aged 45 to 65 with COVID-19, enrolled during active disease. The CDR3 runs from the conserved cysteine through the conserved F or W. Each record gives: V gene, J gene, clone size, D gene, CDR3 protein, CDR3 DNA. A D gene is named only where the DNA matches it firmly. Expanded clones are given a class, and other clones once, few, many or no size at all.

V gene: TRBV7-6
J gene: TRBJ1-6
clone size: NA
D gene: TRBD1
CDR3 protein: CASSLGGQGLNSPLHF
CDR3 DNA: TGTGCCAGCAGCTTAGGGGGACAGGGGTTAAATTCACCCCTCCACTTT

V gene: TRBV19
J gene: TRBJ1-5
clone size: once
D gene: NA
CDR3 protein: CASSKQGTHQPQHF
CDR3 DNA: TGTGCCAGTAGTAAGCAGGGGACCCATCAGCCCCAGCATTTT

V gene: TRBV6-2/TRBV6-3
J gene: TRBJ1-5
clone size: NA
D gene: NA
CDR3 protein: CASSYNQKPQHF
CDR3 DNA: TGTGCCAGCAGTTACAACCAGAAGCCCCAGCATTTT

V gene: TRBV6-4
J gene: TRBJ2-6
clone size: NA
D gene: TRBD2
CDR3 protein: CASSPAGRVSGANVLTF
CDR3 DNA: TGTGCCAGCTCTCCAGCGGGGCGGGTCTCTGGGGCCAACGTCCTGACTTTC

V gene: TRBV6-6
J gene: TRBJ2-7
clone size: NA
D gene: TRBD2
CDR3 protein: CASSYSGGGGPYEQYF
CDR3 DNA: TGTGCCAGCAGTTACTCGGGGGGCGGGGGGCCCTACGAGCAGTACTTC

V gene: TRBV7-2
J gene: TRBJ1-6
clone size: NA
D gene: NA
CDR3 protein: CASSSTYRAGSPLHF
CDR3 DNA: TGTGCCAGCAGCTCCACCTACAGGGCGGGTTCACCCCTCCACTTT

V gene: TRBV6-5
J gene: TRBJ2-7
clone size: NA
D gene: NA
CDR3 protein: CASISTTYEQYF
CDR3 DNA: TGTGCCAGCATCTCAACTACCTACGAGCAGTACTTC

V gene: TRBV28
J gene: TRBJ1-1
clone size: NA
D gene: NA
CDR3 protein: CATSRGMNTEAFF
CDR3 DNA: TGTGCCACCTCCCGGGGAATGAACACTGAAGCTTTCTTT

V gene: TRBV7-2
J gene: TRBJ1-1
clone size: NA
D gene: TRBD1
CDR3 protein: CASSTDRGVTEAFF
CDR3 DNA: TGTGCCAGCAGCACGGACAGGGGTGTCACTGAAGCTTTCTTT

V gene: TRBV24-1
J gene: TRBJ1-5
clone size: NA
D gene: NA
CDR3 protein: CATSAYSNQPQHF
CDR3 DNA: TGTGCCACCAGTGCTTATAGCAATCAGCCCCAGCATTTT

V gene: TRBV6-1
J gene: TRBJ2-5
clone size: NA
D gene: TRBD2
CDR3 protein: CASSERRGTIKETQYF
CDR3 DNA: TGTGCCAGCAGTGAACGACGGGGGACTATAAAAGAGACCCAGTACTTC

V gene: TRBV19
J gene: TRBJ2-7
clone size: NA
D gene: NA
CDR3 protein: CASTGTYGSEQYF
CDR3 DNA: TGTGCCAGTACGGGGACTTACGGGAGCGAGCAGTACTTC

V gene: TRBV7-9
J gene: TRBJ1-4
clone size: NA
D gene: NA
CDR3 protein: CASSSRQGGNEKLFF
CDR3 DNA: TGTGCCAGCAGCTCAAGGCAGGGAGGTAATGAAAAACTGTTTTTT

V gene: TRBV6-5
J gene: TRBJ1-5
clone size: NA
D gene: NA
CDR3 protein: CASRQSNQPQHF
CDR3 DNA: TGTGCCAGCAGACAGAGCAATCAGCCCCAGCATTTT

V gene: TRBV10-3
J gene: TRBJ2-1
clone size: few
D gene: TRBD1
CDR3 protein: CAISTGTGGSTEQFF
CDR3 DNA: TGTGCCATCAGTACCGGGACAGGGGGTAGCACTGAGCAGTTCTTC

V gene: TRBV19
J gene: TRBJ1-2
clone size: few
D gene: NA
CDR3 protein: CASSPGGDGYTF
CDR3 DNA: TGTGCCAGTAGTCCCGGAGGGGATGGCTACACCTTC

V gene: TRBV6-2/TRBV6-3
J gene: TRBJ2-1
clone size: NA
D gene: TRBD2
CDR3 protein: CASSYYLISGDSYNEQFF
CDR3 DNA: TGTGCCAGCAGTTACTATCTCATTAGCGGGGACTCCTACAATGAGCAGTTCTTC

V gene: TRBV12-5
J gene: TRBJ2-1
clone size: once
D gene: TRBD2
CDR3 protein: CASGVGLAGRREQFF
CDR3 DNA: TGTGCTAGTGGTGTAGGACTAGCGGGACGTCGGGAGCAGTTCTTC

V gene: TRBV3-1/TRBV3-2
J gene: TRBJ2-5
clone size: NA
D gene: NA
CDR3 protein: CASSLFAETQYF
CDR3 DNA: TGTGCCAGCAGCCTTTTTGCGGAGACCCAGTACTTC

V gene: TRBV15
J gene: TRBJ2-3
clone size: NA
D gene: NA
CDR3 protein: CATSNPGSRTDTQYF
CDR3 DNA: TGTGCCACCAGCAACCCTGGTAGTCGCACAGATACGCAGTATTTT

V gene: TRBV6-5
J gene: TRBJ1-2
clone size: NA
D gene: TRBD1
CDR3 protein: CASRTGGAFGYTF
CDR3 DNA: TGTGCCAGCAGGACAGGGGGCGCGTTTGGCTACACCTTC

V gene: TRBV5-6
J gene: TRBJ1-6
clone size: NA
D gene: NA
CDR3 protein: CASSLWELSYNSPLHF
CDR3 DNA: TGTGCCAGCAGCTTGTGGGAGTTATCCTATAATTCACCCCTCCACTTT

V gene: TRBV4-1
J gene: TRBJ2-3
clone size: NA
D gene: TRBD2
CDR3 protein: CASSQETAGGFGDTQYF
CDR3 DNA: TGCGCCAGCAGCCAAGAAACAGCGGGGGGGTTTGGAGATACGCAGTATTTT

V gene: TRBV25-1
J gene: TRBJ2-2
clone size: NA
D gene: NA
CDR3 protein: CASSWTTPAGELFF
CDR3 DNA: TGTGCCAGCAGCTGGACTACACCGGCCGGGGAGCTGTTTTTT

V gene: TRBV5-6
J gene: TRBJ2-3
clone size: NA
D gene: TRBD2
CDR3 protein: CASSLNPRTSRITDTQYF
CDR3 DNA: TGTGCCAGCAGCTTGAACCCCCGGACTAGCAGAATCACAGATACGCAGTATTTT

V gene: TRBV12-3/TRBV12-4
J gene: TRBJ2-1
clone size: once
D gene: NA
CDR3 protein: CASRKDGVLEQFF
CDR3 DNA: TGTGCCAGCAGAAAGGACGGGGTTCTTGAGCAGTTCTTC

V gene: TRBV13
J gene: TRBJ1-3
clone size: NA
D gene: NA
CDR3 protein: CASSLAPRHGSGNTIYF
CDR3 DNA: TGTGCCAGCAGCTTAGCTCCCAGACATGGCTCTGGAAACACCATATATTTT

V gene: TRBV6-5
J gene: TRBJ2-1
clone size: NA
D gene: TRBD1
CDR3 protein: CASSYGDRAYDEQFF
CDR3 DNA: TGTGCCAGCAGTTACGGGGACAGGGCTTACGATGAGCAGTTCTTC

V gene: TRBV6-6
J gene: TRBJ1-1
clone size: NA
D gene: NA
CDR3 protein: CASSYGGTEAFF
CDR3 DNA: TGTGCCAGCAGTTACGGAGGAACTGAAGCTTTCTTT

V gene: TRBV6-5
J gene: TRBJ1-6
clone size: NA
D gene: TRBD1
CDR3 protein: CASSFGQGASPLHF
CDR3 DNA: TGTGCCAGCAGTTTTGGACAGGGAGCTTCACCCCTCCACTTT

V gene: TRBV7-2
J gene: TRBJ2-7
clone size: NA
D gene: TRBD1
CDR3 protein: CASSSDRGREQYF
CDR3 DNA: TGTGCCAGCAGCTCGGACAGGGGGCGCGAGCAGTACTTC

V gene: TRBV6-5
J gene: TRBJ1-4
clone size: NA
D gene: NA
CDR3 protein: CASSRGNEKLFF
CDR3 DNA: TGTGCCAGCAGTAGGGGAAATGAAAAACTGTTTTTT

V gene: TRBV4-2
J gene: TRBJ1-6
clone size: NA
D gene: NA
CDR3 protein: CASSQDSRGGYSPLHF
CDR3 DNA: TGTGCCAGCAGCCAAGATTCGAGGGGGGGGTATTCACCCCTCCACTTT

V gene: TRBV6-2/TRBV6-3
J gene: TRBJ1-6
clone size: NA
D gene: NA
CDR3 protein: CASSLGVGSPLHF
CDR3 DNA: TGTGCCAGCAGTTTAGGGGTCGGGTCACCCCTCCACTTT

V gene: TRBV6-5
J gene: TRBJ1-1
clone size: NA
D gene: NA
CDR3 protein: CASSTIIDRVAFF
CDR3 DNA: TGTGCCAGCAGCACCATAATCGACAGAGTAGCTTTCTTT

V gene: TRBV11-1
J gene: TRBJ2-5
clone size: NA
D gene: TRBD1
CDR3 protein: CASSPATGLETQYF
CDR3 DNA: TGTGCCAGCAGCCCCGCGACAGGGCTGGAGACCCAGTACTTC

V gene: TRBV10-3
J gene: TRBJ1-1
clone size: once
D gene: NA
CDR3 protein: CAISRGFAEAFF
CDR3 DNA: TGTGCCATCAGTAGGGGGTTCGCTGAAGCTTTCTTT

V gene: TRBV28
J gene: TRBJ1-6
clone size: NA
D gene: NA
CDR3 protein: CASSSPTGNNSPLHF
CDR3 DNA: TGTGCCAGCAGTTCCCCCACAGGGAACAATTCACCCCTCCACTTT

V gene: TRBV27
J gene: TRBJ1-3
clone size: NA
D gene: NA
CDR3 protein: CASKRAANGLGSGNTIYF
CDR3 DNA: TGTGCCAGCAAACGAGCCGCCAACGGACTGGGCTCTGGAAACACCATATATTTT

V gene: TRBV7-3
J gene: TRBJ2-3
clone size: NA
D gene: NA
CDR3 protein: CASSLTGGDGTDTQYF
CDR3 DNA: TGTGCCAGCAGCTTAACGGGCGGGGATGGCACAGATACGCAGTATTTT

V gene: TRBV18
J gene: TRBJ2-1
clone size: few
D gene: TRBD2
CDR3 protein: CASSPLSLAGIGGSEQFF
CDR3 DNA: TGTGCCAGCTCACCACTGAGCCTAGCGGGAATCGGGGGTAGTGAGCAGTTCTTC

V gene: TRBV4-3
J gene: TRBJ2-5
clone size: NA
D gene: TRBD1
CDR3 protein: CASSRTGVGETQYF
CDR3 DNA: TGCGCCAGCAGCCGAACAGGGGTAGGGGAGACCCAGTACTTC

V gene: TRBV15
J gene: TRBJ1-2
clone size: NA
D gene: NA
CDR3 protein: CATSIGRTGLAGYTF
CDR3 DNA: TGTGCCACCAGCATAGGCCGCACAGGGCTTGCTGGCTACACCTTC

V gene: TRBV6-5
J gene: TRBJ2-7
clone size: NA
D gene: TRBD1
CDR3 protein: CATTRDRGSSYEQYF
CDR3 DNA: TGTGCCACGACCCGGGACAGGGGTTCCTCCTACGAGCAGTACTTC

V gene: TRBV4-1
J gene: TRBJ1-1
clone size: NA
D gene: TRBD1
CDR3 protein: CASSHRQGPNTEAFF
CDR3 DNA: TGCGCCAGCAGCCATCGACAGGGGCCCAACACTGAAGCTTTCTTT

V gene: TRBV5-1
J gene: TRBJ2-3
clone size: NA
D gene: NA
CDR3 protein: CASRGLLGGDTQYF
CDR3 DNA: TGCGCCAGCAGGGGACTTCTGGGAGGCGATACGCAGTATTTT